Listed below are T cell receptor beta chains from one sample, sequenced in a study of blood T cell repertoires in COVID-19. Sequencing was performed with immunoSEQ multiplex PCR; in TCRdb, only in-frame clones are kept and a portion is missing. The repertoire holds about 280,000 clones, with around 82% as singletons. Sequences were obtained from peripheral blood. The receptors derive from a woman between 50 and 59 years old who had recovered from COVID-19. Both conserved end residues are part of each CDR3. D genes are given only for firm matches. A row's size may be missing; if present it is once, few, many or a size class.

CDR3nt,CDR3aa,len,j_gene,d_gene,abundance,v_gene
TGTGCCACCAGTGATTTTGGTACATGGACAGATACGCAGTATTTT,CATSDFGTWTDTQYF,15,TRBJ2-3,.,.,TRBV24-1
TGTGCCAGCAGCCACCCCGGCTGGGACAGAGATCAGCCCCAGCATTTT,CASSHPGWDRDQPQHF,16,TRBJ1-5,TRBD1,.,TRBV5-4
TGTGCCATCAGTGAGGACAGGTTCTACGAGCAGTACTTC,CAISEDRFYEQYF,13,TRBJ2-7,.,.,TRBV10-3
TGTGCCAGCAGCAGCGGCGGCGGGGGGGAGACGCAGTATTTT,CASSSGGGGETQYF,14,TRBJ2-3,TRBD2,.,TRBV4-2
TGTGCCAGCAGCTTCGGAGCCTACGAGCAGTACTTC,CASSFGAYEQYF,12,TRBJ2-7,.,.,TRBV11-2
TGTGCCAGCAGCTTCGGTCACGGCACCGGGGAGCTGTTTTTT,CASSFGHGTGELFF,14,TRBJ2-2,.,.,TRBV5-6
TGCGCCAGCAGTGAGTCGTACAGGGGTTCTGGGGCCAACGTCCTGACTTTC,CASSESYRGSGANVLTF,17,TRBJ2-6,TRBD1,.,TRBV10-2
TGTGCCAGCAGTGTGGAGGAGCAGTACTTC,CASSVEEQYF,10,TRBJ2-7,.,few,TRBV2
TGTGCCAGCAGTGAATTCAGGGCGTACTCTGGAAACACCATATATTTT,CASSEFRAYSGNTIYF,16,TRBJ1-3,.,.,TRBV6-1
TGTGCCACCAGTGATCGGACCCTGAGGGCAGATACGCAGTATTTT,CATSDRTLRADTQYF,15,TRBJ2-3,.,once,TRBV24-1
TGTGCCAGCTCCGGGACAGGGGGAAGCAATCAGCCCCAGCATTTT,CASSGTGGSNQPQHF,15,TRBJ1-5,TRBD1,.,TRBV18
TGTGCCAGCAGCCAAGATGGGGGGGCAAGAGGTGAAAAACTGTTTTTT,CASSQDGGARGEKLFF,16,TRBJ1-4,.,.,TRBV4-2
TGTGCCAGCAGCCAAGATCGGACAGGGGGCCTGAACACCGGGGAGCTGTTTTTT,CASSQDRTGGLNTGELFF,18,TRBJ2-2,TRBD1,.,TRBV3-1/TRBV3-2
TGTGCCAGTAGTATAGTGACTAGCGGGAGCCACGAGCAGTACTTC,CASSIVTSGSHEQYF,15,TRBJ2-7,TRBD2,.,TRBV19
TGTGCCAGCAGCTTGGGGCAAAACCTTCAAGAGACCCAGTACTTC,CASSLGQNLQETQYF,15,TRBJ2-5,.,.,TRBV5-4
TGCGCCAGCAGCCAAGGGTCAGGGTTCAACAATGAGCAGTTCTTC,CASSQGSGFNNEQFF,15,TRBJ2-1,.,.,TRBV4-3
TGTGCCAGCAGCAAAGTCCAGGTTTTCAATACGCAGTATTTT,CASSKVQVFNTQYF,14,TRBJ2-3,.,.,TRBV21-1
TGTGCCAGCAGCGTAGGAGGGACAGGCTACGAGCAGTACTTC,CASSVGGTGYEQYF,14,TRBJ2-7,TRBD1,.,TRBV9
TGTGCCAGTAGTATGCAACTAGCGGGGGATTCTTACGAGCAGTACTTC,CASSMQLAGDSYEQYF,16,TRBJ2-7,TRBD2,.,TRBV19
TGTGCCAGCCATCGGGGGGGCACAGATACGCAGTATTTT,CASHRGGTDTQYF,13,TRBJ2-3,TRBD2,once,TRBV28
TGTGCCAGCAGCTCCAGGACAGGCGGAGTGGATGGCTACACCTTC,CASSSRTGGVDGYTF,15,TRBJ1-2,TRBD1,.,TRBV7-3
TGCGCCAGCAGCTTGGGGACTAGCGGGGTCGAGCAGTACTTC,CASSLGTSGVEQYF,14,TRBJ2-7,TRBD2,.,TRBV5-1
TGTGCCAGCATTGTTCGGGACAGCCTTCTATACACCTTC,CASIVRDSLLYTF,13,TRBJ1-2,TRBD1,.,TRBV27
TGTGCCAGCAGTCTGGAGGGGATCCAGCCCCAGCATTTT,CASSLEGIQPQHF,13,TRBJ1-5,.,.,TRBV12-3/TRBV12-4
TGTGCCAGCAGTGATCGGTCCTATGGCTACACCTTC,CASSDRSYGYTF,12,TRBJ1-2,.,.,TRBV6-1
TGTGCCAGCAGCTTACGACTCGAGCAGTACTTC,CASSLRLEQYF,11,TRBJ2-7,.,.,TRBV7-2
TGTGCCATCAGTCCTACCATGACACCAGCGGACTATGGCTACACCTTC,CAISPTMTPADYGYTF,16,TRBJ1-2,.,.,TRBV10-3
TGTGCCAGTAGTATAAACGGTGATCAGCCCCAGCATTTT,CASSINGDQPQHF,13,TRBJ1-5,.,.,TRBV19
TGTGCCAGCAGTTTACCCCCCGGACTAGCGAGCCGTGAGTTCTTC,CASSLPPGLASREFF,15,TRBJ2-1,TRBD2,.,TRBV27
TGTGCCAGCAGTTATAGTAGCGCTGAAGCTTTCTTT,CASSYSSAEAFF,12,TRBJ1-1,.,.,TRBV28
TGTGCCAGCAGGGGGGAGGTAACTAGCACAGATACGCAGTATTTT,CASRGEVTSTDTQYF,15,TRBJ2-3,.,.,TRBV2
TGTGCCAGTAACGAGGATGTGAACACTGAAGCTTTCTTT,CASNEDVNTEAFF,13,TRBJ1-1,.,.,TRBV19
TGTGCCAGCAGAGCAGGGATCACTGAAGCTTTCTTT,CASRAGITEAFF,12,TRBJ1-1,.,.,TRBV6-5
TGTGCCAGCAGCCAACGGGGGGACAGGATCTCTGGAAACACCATATATTTT,CASSQRGDRISGNTIYF,17,TRBJ1-3,TRBD1,.,TRBV3-1/TRBV3-2
TGTGCCAGCAGCCTAGGGACAGGGGGCCTGCTGCTATGGGGCTACACCTTC,CASSLGTGGLLLWGYTF,17,TRBJ1-2,TRBD1,.,TRBV3-1/TRBV3-2
TGTGCCAGCAGCGCTGGACAGGTAAACACTGAAGCTTTCTTT,CASSAGQVNTEAFF,14,TRBJ1-1,TRBD1,.,TRBV5-4
TGTGCCAGCAGCTTAGACCTATGGGACAGTGGTGATGAGCAGTTCTTC,CASSLDLWDSGDEQFF,16,TRBJ2-1,TRBD1,once,TRBV7-6
TGTGCCAGCAGTGAGGAGGTGTACACAGATACGCAGTATTTT,CASSEEVYTDTQYF,14,TRBJ2-3,.,few,TRBV2
TGTGCCAGCAGCCAACAAATGACAGGAACTTATGGCTACACCTTC,CASSQQMTGTYGYTF,15,TRBJ1-2,.,.,TRBV14
TGTGCCAGCAGCTCCGGGACTAGCGGTAGCACAGATACGCAGTATTTT,CASSSGTSGSTDTQYF,16,TRBJ2-3,TRBD2,.,TRBV7-3
TGTGCCAGCAGCCCCCGACAGGGGGCGCGAGGCGAAAAACTGTTTTTT,CASSPRQGARGEKLFF,16,TRBJ1-4,TRBD1,few,TRBV14
TGTGCCTGGAGTGAACAGGGGGCTGGGGAAAAACTGTTTTTT,CAWSEQGAGEKLFF,14,TRBJ1-4,TRBD1,.,TRBV30
TGTGCCAGAAGCTTGAAAGGTCTAGCAAAACCCATCTCCTACGAGCAGTACTTC,CARSLKGLAKPISYEQYF,18,TRBJ2-7,.,.,TRBV5-3
TGTGCCGGGAGATGGACAGGGAACACTGAAGCTTTCTTT,CAGRWTGNTEAFF,13,TRBJ1-1,TRBD1,.,TRBV6-5
TGTGCCAGCCGAGCCTTGGGGACAGGCACCCTTCGGCCCCAGCATTTT,CASRALGTGTLRPQHF,16,TRBJ1-5,TRBD1,.,TRBV7-2
TGTGCCAGCAGTAACAGGGACAGCGGTCCCTATGGCTACACCTTC,CASSNRDSGPYGYTF,15,TRBJ1-2,TRBD1,.,TRBV6-5
TGTGCCAGCAGCGGGCGAGGGGGGGACTCCTACGAGCAGTACTTC,CASSGRGGDSYEQYF,15,TRBJ2-7,.,.,TRBV27
TGTGCCAGCAGTTCTCTCTACAGGGGACGGGTCGGGGAGCTGTTTTTT,CASSSLYRGRVGELFF,16,TRBJ2-2,TRBD1,once,TRBV27
TGCGCCAGCAGCGTGCTAGCGAATGAGCAGTTCTTC,CASSVLANEQFF,12,TRBJ2-1,.,.,TRBV5-1
TGTGCCAGCAGCCCAGGGAGGGGGAAACTGTTTTTT,CASSPGRGKLFF,12,TRBJ1-4,.,.,TRBV7-8
TGTGCCAGCAGCTTCTCCGGCGGGAGGAGAAATGAGCAGTTCTTC,CASSFSGGRRNEQFF,15,TRBJ2-1,TRBD2,.,TRBV7-2
TGTGCCAGCAGAAAAGACTCTACTAATGAGCAGTTCTTC,CASRKDSTNEQFF,13,TRBJ2-1,.,.,TRBV11-1
TGTGCCAGCAGCCCAGAGGAGGGTGAGCAGTACTTC,CASSPEEGEQYF,12,TRBJ2-7,.,.,TRBV7-6
TGTGCCAGCAGCTTGGGGGCGGGCATCAACTATGGCTACACCTTC,CASSLGAGINYGYTF,15,TRBJ1-2,.,.,TRBV5-6